This T cell receptor (beta chain) was identified in a study of identical twins. TCRdb redid the calling of the 5' RACE reads with MiXCR, one entry per CDR3 protein. This table holds approximately 1.8 million distinct CDR3 sequences, roughly 35% found once. This clonotype was counted between two and nine times. Material: cord blood. The sequence came from a newborn girl in good health.

The CDR3 region is CSADGSSYEQYF. In DNA, the CDR3 is TGCAGTGCCGACGGGAGCTCCTACGAGCAGTACTTC. V and J are TRBV20-1 and TRBJ2-7; tentatively, D is TRBD2 (6 bases). Per the germline V gene, CDR1 is DFQATT and CDR2 is SNEGSKA (reference sequence). The V and J ends lost 6 bases and 0 bases respectively, with 9 bases between them. This CDR3 has 12 residues.